The 13 T cell receptor beta chains below come from one sample, sequenced in a study of CD8+ T cells in alopecia areata. RNA extraction and reverse transcription yielded cDNA as sequencing template. Some clones are missing from TCRdb's copy, which holds only in-frame ones; the method was immunoSEQ multiplex PCR. Here the sample spans approximately 65,000 clones, under 55% being singletons. The sequenced sample was CD8+ T cells sorted from blood, obtained at week 0. The receptors were gathered from a human donor with alopecia areata.

A few counts support this clone. V and J are TRBV7-9 and TRBJ1-2, with a possible D match to TRBD1 (5 bases). CDR1 SEHNR and CDR2 FQNEAQ come from the germline V gene (reference sequence). CDR3 length equals 14 residues. V was pared by 7 bases and J by 7 bases, with 19 bases between. The CDR3 reads CASTPPDTFSGYTF. CDR3 bases: TGTGCCAGCACCCCCCCGGACACTTTCAGTGGCTACACCTTC.

This clone was counted only a few times. The chain employs TRBV15 and TRBJ2-4; 9 bases match TRBD1. The J segment lost 1 base and the V segment lost 5 bases, leaving 15 bases of the junction unmatched. Germline values: CDR1 LNHNV, CDR2 YYDKDF (reference sequence). CDR3 length: 19 amino acids. The CDR3 reads CATSDRDRDIGVAKNIQYF. DNA for the CDR3: TGTGCCACCAGCGACCGGGACAGGGACATTGGGGTTGCCAAAAACATTCAGTACTTC. Variable domain in full (rest from reference TRBV15 and TRBJ2-4): DAMVIQNPRYQVTQFGKPVTLSCSQTLNHNVMYWYQQKSSQAPKLLFHYYDKDFNNEADTPDNFQSRRPNTSFCFLDIRSPGLGDTAMYLCATSDRDRDIGVAKNIQYFGAGTRLSVL.

A word on this clone: Different DNA sequences within this sample yield the same CDR3. The chain combines TRBV5-6 with TRBJ1-6; the match to TRBD1 covers 7 bases. Per the germline V gene, CDR1 is SGHDT and CDR2 is YYEEEE. The trim removed 0 bases at V and 10 bases at J, leaving 4 bases unmatched. The CDR3 sequence is 14 residues long. The CDR3 region has the DNA TGTGCCAGCAGCTTGGAGGGGGCCCGGTCACCCCTCCACTTT. Translation: CASSLEGARSPLHF.

V usage is TRBV9 and J usage is TRBJ2-7; D perhaps matches TRBD1 (6 bases). V lost 3 bases and J 6 bases, leaving 16 bases between the germline ends. The CDR3 is 14 residues long. The germline gives CDR1 SGDLS, CDR2 YYNGEE. The CDR3 DNA is TGTGCCAGCAGCGAAGAGGTGGGGGCCCGCGAGCAGTACTTC. Translating it yields CASSEEVGAREQYF. Full variable domain (outside the CDR3, taken from reference TRBV9 and TRBJ2-7): DSGVTQTPKHLITATGQRVTLRCSPRSGDLSVYWYQQSLDQGLQFLIQYYNGEERAKGNILERFSAQQFPDLHSELNLSSLELGDSALYFCASSEEVGAREQYFGPGTRLTVT.

The V gene is TRBV4-1, the J gene TRBJ2-1; D might be TRBD1 or TRBD2, each matching 5 bases. Germline V gene data show CDR1 as MGHRA and CDR2 as YSYEKL. The V end lost 4 bases, the J end lost 9 bases, and 16 bases lay between the germline ends. CDR3 length: 14 residues. The CDR3 loop reads CASSPPGTWGEQFF. CDR3 sequence (DNA): TGCGCCAGCAGCCCACCCGGGACCTGGGGTGAGCAGTTCTTC.

This clone was seen a few times. V gene TRBV29-1 combines with J gene TRBJ1-2; D unclear. Looked up from germline, CDR1 is SQVTM and CDR2 is ANQGSEA. The CDR3 spans 11 residues. V was pared by 4 bases and J by 2 bases, with 5 bases between. CDR3 sequence reads: CSVAINYGYTF. The CDR3 nucleotides read TGCAGCGTTGCAATCAACTATGGCTACACCTTC.

The chain uses TRBV7-9 and TRBJ2-5, with D possibly matching TRBD1 (5 bases). Germline CDR1 reads SEHNR; CDR2 reads FQNEAQ (reference sequence). Trimming took 2 bases from V and 3 from J, leaving 10 bases between them. This CDR3 has 14 amino acids. The CDR3 loop is CASSLSLGEETQYF. Here the CDR3 DNA reads TGTGCCAGCAGCTTAAGCCTAGGGGAAGAGACCCAGTACTTC. The variable domain in full, with the rest retrieved from reference TRBV7-9 and TRBJ2-5, is DTGVSQNPRHKITKRGQNVTFRCDPISEHNRLYWYRQTLGQGPEFLTYFQNEAQLEKSRLLSDRFSAERPKGSFSTLEIQRTEQGDSAMYLCASSLSLGEETQYFGPGTRLLVL.

Note on this clone: The identical CDR3 is also encoded by other nucleotide sequences in the sample. The V and J genes are TRBV25-1 and TRBJ2-7; D is uncertain. This CDR3 spans 10 amino acids. V was shortened by 4 bases and J by 3 bases, with 1 base between the two germline ends. In germline, CDR1 is MGHDK, CDR2 SYGVNS. The CDR3 spells CASSGYEQYF. In DNA form, the CDR3 reads TGTGCCAGCAGTGGCTACGAGCAGTACTTC.

The CDR3, as DNA: TGCAGCGTTGACTGGAACTACGAGCAGTACTTC. Translating gives CSVDWNYEQYF. The chain carries TRBV29-1 and TRBJ2-7; no clear D gene. The germline V and J ends were trimmed by 3 bases and 3 bases, with 6 bases remaining between them. This CDR3 contains 11 residues. CDR1 SQVTM and CDR2 ANQGSEA come from the germline V gene.

The CDR3 loop reads CASLGASGNNEQFF. Written as DNA, the CDR3 is TGTGCCAGCCTGGGGGCTAGCGGTAACAATGAGCAGTTCTTC. The rearrangement uses TRBV6-5 and TRBJ2-1; TRBD2 is a possible D gene (7 bases). The CDR3 has 14 residues. The V gene lost 8 bases and the J gene lost 5 bases, with 16 bases spanning the gap. Germline V gene sequence: CDR1 MNHEY, CDR2 SVGAGI.

The rearrangement uses TRBV29-1 and TRBJ1-1; perhaps TRBD1 as D (5 bases). V was pared by 6 bases and J by 6 bases, with 17 bases between. CDR1 is SQVTM, CDR2 ANQGSEA, per germline. This CDR3 is built from 13 residues. The CDR3 sequence: CSVVGTDFPEAFF. CDR3 coding DNA: TGCAGCGTAGTTGGGACGGATTTTCCTGAAGCTTTCTTT.

This clone appeared many times. This rearrangement joins TRBV5-1 to TRBJ2-5; TRBD2 matches 9 bases. V was pared by 1 base and J by 5 bases, with 15 bases of the junction left unmatched. This CDR3 is 18 amino acids long. The V gene's germline CDR1 is SGHRS and CDR2 YFSETQ. The CDR3 spells CASSLQAGGTYISETQYF. The CDR3 region has the DNA TGCGCCAGCAGCTTGCAGGCGGGAGGGACCTATATCTCCGAGACCCAGTACTTC.

V usage is TRBV7-9 and J usage is TRBJ2-7, with D unclear. This CDR3 region has 15 residues. The ends were cut back, 5 bases at V and 2 bases at J, with 16 bases in the middle. CDR1 and CDR2 (germline): SEHNR, FQNEAQ (reference sequence). CDR3 DNA sequence: TGTGCCAGCAGCGCCACGGTCGGAGCAGCCTACGAGCAGTACTTC. Translating gives CASSATVGAAYEQYF.